A selection of T cell receptor beta chains follows, all from one sample in a study of blood T cell repertoires in COVID-19. TCRdb's copy holds only in-frame clones and misses some; the assay was immunoSEQ multiplex PCR. The sample yields approximately 260,000 clones, 80% to 90% seen once. The sequencing input was peripheral blood. These TCRs come from a woman aged 70-85 years with COVID-19, enrolled during active disease. CDR3s include the opening cysteine and the closing phenylalanine or tryptophan. Fields, in order: clone size, D gene, J gene, V gene, CDR3 protein, CDR3 DNA. A D gene is named only where the DNA matches it firmly. Clone size appears in some rows only: once, few, many, or a class for an expanded clone.

>.|TRBD2|TRBJ2-4|TRBV28
CASRSPPRLAGPNIQYF
TGTGCCAGCAGGTCACCCCCCCGACTAGCGGGGCCAAACATTCAGTACTTC
>.|.|TRBJ1-2|TRBV6-5
CASSADRFEGYTF
TGTGCCAGCAGCGCCGACAGGTTCGAGGGCTACACCTTC
>.|.|TRBJ1-6|TRBV28
CASKLELGSSYNSPLHF
TGTGCCAGCAAGTTGGAGTTGGGGAGCTCCTATAATTCACCCCTCCACTTT
>once|TRBD1|TRBJ1-4|TRBV19
CASSIGRGRFEKLFF
TGTGCCAGTAGTATTGGCAGGGGGCGATTCGAAAAACTGTTTTTT
>.|TRBD1|TRBJ2-7|TRBV4-1
CASSQDPTRQGANTRGEQYF
TGCGCCAGCAGCCAAGATCCCACCCGACAGGGGGCTAACACGAGGGGAGAGCAGTACTTC
>.|TRBD1|TRBJ2-7|TRBV6-2/TRBV6-3
CASSPHSSTGIEQYF
TGTGCCAGCAGTCCCCATAGCTCGACAGGGATCGAGCAGTACTTC
>.|TRBD1|TRBJ1-2|TRBV6-6
CASSQDRNYGYTF
TGTGCCAGCAGCCAGGACAGGAACTATGGCTACACCTTC
>.|.|TRBJ2-2|TRBV3-1/TRBV3-2
CASSQERVGELFF
TGTGCCAGCAGCCAAGAACGGGTCGGGGAGCTGTTTTTT
>.|.|TRBJ2-5|TRBV6-2/TRBV6-3
CASSYRISGTGETQYF
TGTGCCAGCAGTTACAGGATTAGCGGGACAGGGGAGACCCAGTACTTC
>.|TRBD1|TRBJ1-4|TRBV2
CASSVQGGREKLFF
TGTGCCAGCAGTGTCCAGGGGGGACGGGAAAAACTGTTTTTT
>.|.|TRBJ2-2|TRBV5-4
CASSLEAANTGELFF
TGTGCCAGCAGCTTGGAAGCGGCGAACACCGGGGAGCTGTTTTTT
>.|.|TRBJ2-3|TRBV5-4
CASSGLTDTQYF
TGTGCCAGCAGCGGCCTCACAGATACGCAGTATTTT
>.|TRBD1|TRBJ1-2|TRBV7-8
CASSTDRGRVGYTF
TGTGCCAGCAGCACGGACAGGGGACGCGTTGGCTACACCTTC
>few|TRBD1|TRBJ2-2|TRBV19
CASTGQGAGIGGELFF
TGTGCCAGCACGGGACAGGGGGCGGGTATTGGCGGGGAGCTGTTTTTT
>.|TRBD2|TRBJ2-3|TRBV5-1
CASSLLTSGTDTQYF
TGCGCCAGCAGCTTGCTGACTAGCGGCACAGATACGCAGTATTTT
>.|.|TRBJ1-5|TRBV7-6
CASSLMSGAFNQPQHF
TGTGCCAGCAGCTTAATGTCAGGGGCATTCAATCAGCCCCAGCATTTT